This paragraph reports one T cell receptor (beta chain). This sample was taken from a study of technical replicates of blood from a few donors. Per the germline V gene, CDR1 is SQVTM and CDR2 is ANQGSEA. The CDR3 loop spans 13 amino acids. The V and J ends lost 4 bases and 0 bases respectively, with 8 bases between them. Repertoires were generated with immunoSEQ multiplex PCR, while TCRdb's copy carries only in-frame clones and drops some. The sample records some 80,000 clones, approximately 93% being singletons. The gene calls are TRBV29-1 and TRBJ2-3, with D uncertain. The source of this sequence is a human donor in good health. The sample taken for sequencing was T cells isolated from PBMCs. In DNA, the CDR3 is TGCAGCGTTGGAGTGACTAGCACAGATACGCAGTATTTT. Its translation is CSVGVTSTDTQYF.